Shown below are 25 T cell receptor beta chains from a single sample sequenced in a study of post-analysis software for immune sequencing data. Sequencing libraries made from TCR beta cDNA carried unique molecular identifiers. Each CDR3 protein is one row after TCRdb ran MiXCR on the PCR reads. The table shows roughly 700,000 distinct CDR3 sequences, with 25% to 30% occurring only once. Study outcomes and limitations: Included in a set of about five TRBV segments more frequent in patients than controls were TRBV5-6, TRBV5-1 and TRBV20-1.

Their cognate antigens are unknown. The sequenced sample consisted of blood. The receptors originated from a girl between 5 and 17 years old with multiple sclerosis.

This clonotype was counted a few times. The genes are TRBV6-5 and TRBJ1-2; D may be TRBD1 (5 bases). The CDR3 totals 13 residues. The V end lost 0 bases, the J end lost 7 bases, and 9 bases lay between the germline ends. In germline, CDR1 is MNHEY, CDR2 SVGAGI. The chain's CDR3 is CASSYSREGGYTF. CDR3 DNA: TGTGCCAGCAGTTACTCCAGGGAGGGTGGCTACACCTTC.

Points on this clonotype: The junction shows a germline mismatch at one end, possibly a read error. J is TRBJ2-3 and V is TRBV20-1; D unresolved. Per germline, CDR1 DFQATT and CDR2 SNEGSKA (reference sequence). The CDR3 consists of 13 residues. This CDR3 is CSAGDPLADTQYF. The CDR3 region has the DNA TGCAGTGCTGGAGACCCCCTTGCAGATACGCAGTATTTT.

This chain links TRBV28 with TRBJ2-3, with TRBD1 identical over 7 bases. V lost 8 bases to trimming and J lost 1 base; unmatched junction nucleotides: 15. The CDR3 runs 17 residues. Germline values: CDR1 MDHEN, CDR2 SYDVKM. CDR3 amino acids: CASWGRQGKSGTDTQYF. In DNA form, the CDR3 reads TGTGCCAGCTGGGGGAGACAGGGTAAATCGGGCACAGATACGCAGTATTTT. Variable domain in full (rest from reference TRBV28 and TRBJ2-3): DVKVTQSSRYLVKRTGEKVFLECVQDMDHENMFWYRQDPGLGLRLIYFSYDVKMKEKGDIPEGYSVSREKKERFSLILESASTNQTSMYLCASWGRQGKSGTDTQYFGPGTRLTVL.

This clonotype has only a few counts. This chain uses TRBV7-9 with TRBJ2-7; 7 bases fit TRBD2. Near its end, the DNA agrees better with TRBJ2-5, so the J call may be wrong. The germline CDR1 and CDR2 sequences are SEHNR and FQNEAQ (reference sequence). The CDR3 has 14 amino acids. The chain's CDR3 is CASSPRGGAETQYF. The CDR3 DNA reads TGTGCCAGCAGCCCACGCGGGGGAGCAGAGACCCAGTACTTC.

This clonotype was counted between two and nine times. V is TRBV20-1 and J is TRBJ1-2; tentatively, D is TRBD1 (5 bases). CDR1 DFQATT and CDR2 SNEGSKA come from the germline V gene (reference sequence). The CDR3 consists of 13 residues. Deletions cut 6 bases from V and 5 bases from J, with 16 bases between. For the CDR3, the DNA is TGCAGTGCCCCCGGGCGGGGGGAGTATGGCTACACCTTC. Translation: CSAPGRGEYGYTF.

This clonotype appeared a few times. V usage is TRBV7-9 and J usage is TRBJ2-6; TRBD1 agrees at 7 bases. After removal of 5 bases from V and 0 bases from J, the junction contained 13 bases not matched to a gene. CDR1 and CDR2 from the germline V gene are SEHNR and FQNEAQ (reference sequence). This CDR3 region has 19 residues. Written as DNA, the CDR3 is TGTGCCAGCAGCCGTGCGGCCAGACAGGGTGGCTCTGGGGCCAACGTCCTGACTTTC. It codes for CASSRAARQGGSGANVLTF.

The chain links TRBV5-1 to TRBJ1-1, with 7 positions matching TRBD1. The J segment lost 2 bases and the V segment lost 4 bases, leaving 8 bases of the junction unmatched. Germline V CDR1 and CDR2: SGHRS, YFSETQ. This CDR3 is built from 15 residues. The CDR3 protein is CASSLEGQVNTEAFF. In nucleotides, the CDR3 is TGCGCCAGCAGCCTGGAAGGACAGGTAAACACTGAAGCTTTCTTT.

The chain joins TRBV18 to TRBJ2-3, with a weak D call TRBD2 (6 bases). The CDR3 extends over 15 amino acids. V was cut by 2 bases and J by 0 bases, with 9 bases left in between. Germline V gene sequence: CDR1 KGHSH, CDR2 LQKENI. CDR3 region: CASSPDLASTDTQYF. The CDR3 coding sequence is TGTGCCAGCTCACCAGACCTAGCGAGCACAGATACGCAGTATTTT.

The chain joins TRBV29-1 to TRBJ2-1; D is unresolved. V dropped 4 bases and J dropped 8 bases, with 15 bases sitting between them. CDR1 and CDR2 from the germline V gene are SQVTM and ANQGSEA. This CDR3 spans 13 amino acids. The CDR3: CSVGAGWPDEQFF. The CDR3 DNA sequence: TGCAGCGTTGGGGCCGGATGGCCCGATGAGCAGTTCTTC.

Turning to this clonotype: At one of its ends the junction is not consistent with the germline gene, which may arise from a read error. V and J are TRBV12-3 or TRBV12-4 and TRBJ2-3; 7 bases line up with TRBD1. This CDR3 spans 12 amino acids. CDR3 DNA: TGTGCCAGCACCATTCAGGGGGATATGCAGTATTTT. Translated, it gives CASTIQGDMQYF.

V usage is TRBV18 and J usage is TRBJ2-7, with a tentative D call TRBD2 (6 bases). V was pared by 6 bases and J by 5 bases, with 11 bases between. The CDR3 has 12 amino acids. CDR1 is KGHSH and CDR2 is LQKENI in the germline V gene. The CDR3 DNA reads TGTGCCAGCTCCTCCGGGGGAGACGAGCAGTACTTC. Amino acid sequence: CASSSGGDEQYF.

V and J are TRBV6-2 or TRBV6-3 and TRBJ1-1; no clear D gene. The CDR3 totals 16 residues. Germline V lookup: CDR1 MNHEY, CDR2 SVGEGT. V lost 2 bases and J 0 bases, leaving 13 bases between the germline ends. The CDR3, as DNA: TGTGCCAGCAGTTACCCACGGCGGATCATGAACACTGAAGCTTTCTTT. Its protein is CASSYPRRIMNTEAFF.

The chain combines TRBV5-1 with TRBJ2-5, with D perhaps matching TRBD1 (6 bases). The closer fit of TRBJ2-4 to the DNA end suggests the J call may be wrong. The V gene's germline CDR1 is SGHRS and CDR2 YFSETQ. The length of the CDR3 is 17 residues. The CDR3 reads CASSPVSSQTGPNIQYF. The CDR3 bases are TGCGCCAGCAGCCCAGTGAGTAGCCAGACAGGCCCAAACATTCAGTACTTC.

Only a few counts were recorded for this clonotype. The rearrangement uses TRBV7-9 and TRBJ2-5; D may be TRBD1 (6 bases). Trimming stripped 5 bases from V and 0 bases from J, with 10 bases between. Germline V gives CDR1 SEHNR, CDR2 FQNEAQ (reference sequence). This CDR3 has 14 residues. In DNA form, the CDR3 reads TGTGCCAGCAGCGAGGGACATTACCAAGAGACCCAGTACTTC. Protein product: CASSEGHYQETQYF.

This clonotype has at least ten counts. The rearrangement links TRBV6-5 to TRBJ2-1; 8 bases are a match to TRBD1. The CDR3 is made up of 14 amino acids. With V trimmed by 8 bases and J by 0 bases, 3 bases remained unmatched. In germline, CDR1 is MNHEY, CDR2 SVGAGI. CDR3 in amino acids: CASRDRGSYNEQFF. Written as DNA, the CDR3 is TGTGCCAGCCGCGACAGGGGCTCCTACAATGAGCAGTTCTTC.

As to this clonotype: This may stem from a read error, because a much larger clone lies one nucleotide away. The chain has TRBV5-6 and TRBJ2-7; D gene unclear. There are 13 residues in the CDR3. Per the germline V gene, CDR1 is SGHDT and CDR2 is YYEEEE. The CDR3 here is CASSLDRVYKQYF. CDR3 bases: TGTGCCAGCAGCTTGGATAGGGTCTACAAGCAGTACTTC.

This clonotype has just a few counts. V gene TRBV4-3 combines with J gene TRBJ1-1, with D possibly matching TRBD1 (5 bases). There are 15 residues in the CDR3. CDR1 is LGHNA and CDR2 is YSLEER in the germline V gene. Trimming pared 0 bases from V and 4 bases from J, leaving 12 bases between. The CDR3, as DNA: TGCGCCAGCAGCCAAGATCATTTGGGGGGCACTGAAGCTTTCTTT. Its protein is CASSQDHLGGTEAFF.

The chain is built from TRBV6-2 or TRBV6-3 and TRBJ1-5; D unclear. The V end lost 6 bases, the J end lost 0 bases, and 9 bases lay between the germline ends. CDR1 is MNHEY and CDR2 is SVGEGT in the germline V gene. The CDR3 covers 14 residues. The CDR3 bases are TGTGCCAGCAGGCCAGACTATAGCAATCAGCCCCAGCATTTT. Its protein is CASRPDYSNQPQHF.

The chain combines TRBV29-1 with TRBJ2-5; maybe TRBD2 (5 bases). The J call may be wrong; the DNA end is better matched by TRBJ2-7. Germline CDR1 reads SQVTM; CDR2 reads ANQGSEA. The CDR3 is 12 amino acids. CDR3 loop: CSVEDPRGEQYF. The CDR3 DNA sequence: TGCAGCGTTGAAGATCCTCGGGGCGAGCAGTACTTC.

The chain combines TRBV11-2 with TRBJ2-7, with D possibly matching TRBD2 (6 bases). CDR1 and CDR2 (germline): SGHAT, FQNNGV. V lost 5 bases and J 7 bases, leaving 15 bases between the germline ends. The CDR3 length is 13 residues. CDR3: CASSPTVEGEQYF. CDR3 sequence (DNA): TGTGCCAGCAGCCCAACCGTGGAGGGTGAGCAGTACTTC.

This clonotype has a handful of counts. This sequence joins TRBV20-1 and TRBJ2-3; 10 positions agree with TRBD2. Per the germline V gene, CDR1 is DFQATT and CDR2 is SNEGSKA (reference sequence). V trimming: 3 bases; J trimming: 11 bases; junction bases outside the gene matches: 11. The CDR3 contains 14 residues. The CDR3 spells CSASISGGPLRQYF. DNA of the CDR3: TGCAGTGCTAGTATTAGCGGGGGGCCCTTGAGGCAGTATTTT.

The J gene is TRBJ2-3, the V gene TRBV4-2; D might be TRBD2 (6 bases). Trimming left V 0 bases short and J 1 base short, with 20 bases between. Germline lookup yields CDR1 LGHNA and CDR2 YNFKEQ. CDR3 length: 19 amino acids. CDR3: CASSQDPRDPIWGTDTQYF. In nucleotides, the CDR3 is TGTGCCAGCAGCCAAGATCCGCGGGACCCCATTTGGGGCACAGATACGCAGTATTTT.

The rearrangement joins TRBV11-2 to TRBJ2-3; TRBD2 might be the D (5 bases). CDR3 length: 16 residues. Per the germline V gene, CDR1 is SGHAT and CDR2 is FQNNGV. V was shortened by 5 bases and J by 4 bases, with 19 bases between the two germline ends. The CDR3 region has the DNA TGTGCCAGCAGCCCATGGCCCAACGGGAATGCAGATACGCAGTATTTT. Translation gives CASSPWPNGNADTQYF.

There are a few counts of this clonotype. The rearrangement uses TRBV28 and TRBJ1-2; 8 nucleotides line up with TRBD1. Germline lookup yields CDR1 MDHEN and CDR2 SYDVKM. Trimming cost V 2 bases and J 4 bases; bases outside gene matches: 9. This CDR3 comprises 16 residues. The CDR3 coding sequence is TGTGCCAGCAGTTTACGAAACCACAGGGGGATCTATGGCTACACCTTC. Amino acids: CASSLRNHRGIYGYTF.

The chain employs TRBV6-5 and TRBJ2-5; D tentatively fits TRBD1 or TRBD2 (5 bases each). Germline loops: CDR1 MNHEY, CDR2 SVGAGI. The CDR3 covers 15 residues. V lost 4 bases, J lost 4 bases, and 16 bases lay in between. In DNA form, the CDR3 reads TGTGCCAGCAGTTTGTGGACATTTCGGGGAGAGACCCAGTACTTC. Its translation is CASSLWTFRGETQYF.